The sequence of this TCR beta chain was determined in a study of human T cells and chemical hapten exposure (dated by TCRdb to the early 2020s). Some background on the complete study: For sensitization, 2% DPC in acetone was applied to a roughly 2 cm by roughly 2 cm area of upper inner arm skin. Blood samples were taken from patients before sensitization (week 0) and then at 2, 6 and about 24 weeks after DPC sensitization. Patch tests used Finn chambers with 0.01% DPC on the upper back, scored after 6 days by International Contact Dermatitis Research Group standards. The libraries were sequenced as a pool, and the TCR yield per sample differed mostly because of small variations in library volumes within the pool. Weekly therapeutic DPC doses were additionally applied to the scalp of patients throughout the roughly 25-week study period. The patient cohort, mostly female, included alopecia areata with under or over 50% scalp involvement, alopecia totalis and alopecia universalis. Peripheral blood TCR repertoire changes were tracked in vivo in alopecia patients during primary and secondary sensitization to the hapten diphenylcyclopropenone (DPC). Nearly 30 alopecia patients provided blood for TCR sequencing at one to four time points (pre-sensitization, 2, 6 and 24 weeks).

Interpreted using the paper, the time point label stands for: pre-sensitization, week 0. The treatment or condition label, as the study defines it: therapeutic diphenylcyclopropenone sensitization with weekly scalp DPC. Blood at each patch-test visit was drawn before the patch test was applied. Patients were considered eligible if aged 18 to 70, diagnosed with alopecia and deemed suitable for DPC therapy, and patients were excluded if pregnant. Total RNA was extracted from unfractionated whole blood collected in Tempus Blood RNA tubes. The library was produced with RACE. The data were produced on a NextSeq 500. Library preparation attached unique molecular identifiers to individual cDNA molecules for quantitative, reproducible TCR counting. From each blood RNA sample, both TCR alpha and TCR beta chains were sequenced. On the authors' methods: The median number of TCRs per sample was 95,638, ranging from about 20,000 to 700,000. V, J and CDR3 annotation of the TCR reads was performed with the Decombinator software suite. For PS versus PT1 abundance plots, all samples were subsampled to the same number of TCRs (28,000). TCRs were defined as expanded if absent before sensitization and observed at least eight times at the 2-week time point. The raw public reads went through TCRdb reprocessing: fastp at Q25, MiXCR clone calling, in-frame beta chains kept. For every CDR3 protein sequence, its rows merge into one entry that carries the most common genes and DNA. In this record, the V and J calls reflect TCRdb's handling and not the investigators' own analysis. Present in this sample are about 80,000 distinct CDR3 sequences, 13% to 15% of which were seen just once. The top ten clonotypes cover 4.6% of the sample.

Overall study results and their limits: Compared with pre-sensitization or healthy control sets, expanded TCRs formed significantly more large CDR3 similarity clusters, which is consistent with antigen-driven responses. The number of PT1 expanded TCRs positively correlated with patch test score, significant at thresholds 8, 16 and 32 but not 4. No change with DPC sensitization was found in the number of TCRs above 1 in 1000 frequency, and no evidence of global repertoire structure alterations was found. Alopecia, a presumed autoimmune disease, was present in all patients, so the immune response of the patients might differ from that of healthy individuals. After repeated subsampling, changes were observed in the strength of the expansion versus patch-test correlation and in the threshold at which the correlation became significant.

This clonotype was counted many times. What antigen it recognizes has not been identified. No base quality values were provided; no much bigger clone lies one nucleotide off. In the germline V gene, CDR1 corresponds to SGHTA and CDR2 to FQGNSA. V and J are trimmed by 5 bases and 4 bases, and the gene matches miss 4 bases of the junction. From the cysteine up to the phenylalanine, the CDR3 has a length of 14 residues. Kept here is only the CDR3 DNA, which spans 42 bases and is read in frame from base 1. The receptor chain draws on TRBV7-2 and TRBJ1-2; TRBD1 lines up with 10 middle nucleotides. The TCR originated in a woman aged 45 to 65 with alopecia areata. Some clones in this sample may be carry-over from other donors' samples. Sequencing used whole blood, obtained in connection with sensitization to the hapten diphenylcyclopropenone (DPC). The DNA is as follows: TGTGCCAGCAGCAGACAGGGGGCAGGCTATGGCTACACCTTC. Translated, it gives CASSRQGAGYGYTF.